Given below is one T cell receptor beta chain in context. Antigen: not known. For each CDR3 protein, TCRdb gives one entry from its re-call of the 5' RACE reads, without DNA. This sample carries around 210,000 distinct CDR3 sequences, with less than 9% going to the ten biggest clones. The sample belongs to a study of monozygotic twins with inflammatory bowel disease. The study, taken as a whole, reports: Diversity of TCRbeta measured by inverse Simpson was lower in IBD patients than in healthy co-twins.

The CDR3 runs 15 residues. CDR1 MNHEY and CDR2 SVGAGI come from the germline V gene. The rearrangement joins TRBV6-5 to TRBJ2-2; the D call from TCRdb, TRBD1, cannot be confirmed without DNA. This TCR derives from a human donor with ulcerative colitis or Crohn's disease, or a healthy co-twin of an affected twin (not recorded which). The sample consisted of blood. This chain's CDR3 is CASSYIGQNTGELFF.